One T cell receptor (beta chain) is described in this entry. What it recognizes is unknown. Sequencing used immunoSEQ multiplex PCR; TCRdb keeps in-frame clones, though not all of them. The table lists tens of thousands of clones, around 80% of them singletons. These data belong to a study of T cell responses to AZD1222 COVID-19 vaccine. The CDR3 runs to 14 residues. CDR1 DFQATT and CDR2 SNEGSKA come from the germline V gene (reference sequence). J gave up 4 bases and V 3 bases, and 5 bases lay outside the gene matches. Study findings and constraints: Nearly half of spike-specific TCRs reportedly target variant regions that are unmutated in the B.1.351 and B.1.1.7 variants. Compared with day 0, the breadth and depth of the Spike-specific TCR repertoire rose significantly after two doses of AZD1222. Along spike, vaccine-associated CD4 TCRs were found throughout, with dominance at 160-218 and 743-854. Baseline seropositivity characterized only 5 or 6 AZD1222 recipients.

This TCR came from an adult in good health. This sequence joins TRBV20-1 and TRBJ2-7, with 11 bases lining up with TRBD1. This specimen consisted of peripheral blood, obtained on day 0 of AZD1222 vaccination. Here the CDR3 DNA reads TGCAGTGCTAGTGGGGGACAGGGGGTTTACGAGCAGTACTTC. Encoded protein: CSASGGQGVYEQYF.